The next 32 T cell receptor beta chains were all read from a single sample in a study of shared clonotypes between healthy human individuals. Method: immunoSEQ multiplex PCR; TCRdb's copy keeps in-frame clones and lacks some. The profile shows approximately 97,000 clones, under 80% of them singletons. Sequenced input: memory CD8+ T cells sorted from blood. Regarding subset: CD45RO+ cells pooled with CCR7-negative TemRA cells. These receptors came from a man aged 30 to 39 in good health.

This clone was counted a single time. The CDR3 region is CASSLSRSRDAFF. In DNA form, the CDR3 reads TGTGCCAGCAGTTTATCGAGAAGCAGGGACGCTTTCTTT. The V call is TRBV27, the J call TRBJ1-1, with D possibly being TRBD1 (5 bases). The ends were cut back, 0 bases at V and 11 bases at J, with 13 bases in the middle. The germline V gene encodes CDR1 MNHEY and CDR2 SMNVEV (reference sequence). The CDR3 totals 13 residues.

The CDR3 here is CASSPTSGRSDNEQFF. DNA for the CDR3: TGCGCCAGCAGCCCGACTAGCGGGAGGAGCGACAATGAGCAGTTCTTC. This chain joins TRBV4-1 and TRBJ2-1; 13 positions match TRBD2. V shed 4 bases, J shed 5 bases, and the junction held 5 bases outside the gene matches. CDR3 length: 16 residues. CDR1 MGHRA and CDR2 YSYEKL come from the germline V gene.

This clone has just a few counts. The genes are TRBV11-2 and TRBJ2-1; 7 bases are a match to TRBD2. CDR3 size: 15 residues. The junction had 8 bases not matched to a gene; V was cut back by 5 bases and J by 4 bases. The germline V gene has CDR1 SGHAT and CDR2 FQNNGV. Here the CDR3 reads CASSPMTSLYNEQFF. CDR3 bases: TGTGCCAGCAGCCCGATGACTAGCCTTTACAATGAGCAGTTCTTC.

The rearrangement links TRBV28 to TRBJ1-2; 7 nucleotides align to TRBD1. V dropped 4 bases and J dropped 4; count of bases not matched to a gene: 9. Germline V lookup: CDR1 MDHEN, CDR2 SYDVKM. This CDR3 contains 15 residues. CDR3 residues: CASSSHRGLIYGYTF. CDR3 nucleotide sequence: TGTGCCAGCAGTTCCCACAGGGGCCTCATCTATGGCTACACCTTC.

This chain joins TRBV6-4 and TRBJ2-4; 9 bases map to TRBD1. The V and J ends lost 0 bases and 1 base, in that order; junction bases with no gene match: 25. The germline gives CDR1 MRHNA, CDR2 SNTAGT. CDR3 length: 24 amino acids. The CDR3 sequence is CASSDSVRLRAGQGWGRAKNIQYF. The CDR3 coding sequence is TGTGCCAGCAGTGACTCCGTCCGGCTTAGAGCTGGACAGGGGTGGGGACGGGCCAAAAACATTCAGTACTTC.

The CDR3 DNA reads TGTGCCAGCAGTGACTTTTACGGCAGGGAGTATGGTAGAGAGACCCAGTACTTC. Protein product: CASSDFYGREYGRETQYF. The J gene is TRBJ2-5, the V gene TRBV6-4; D assignment may be TRBD1 or TRBD2 (5 bases each). CDR1 and CDR2 (germline): MRHNA, SNTAGT. The length of the CDR3 is 18 residues. Trimming cost V 1 base and J 4 bases, with 22 bases left between them.

This clone was detected a few times. Distinct nucleotide sequences in the sample also encode this CDR3. The chain recombines TRBV9 with TRBJ1-1; no definite D call. V was trimmed by 0 bases and J by 0 bases, leaving 3 bases between them. The germline gives CDR1 SGDLS, CDR2 YYNGEE. The CDR3 covers 13 residues. This chain's CDR3 is CASSVEVNTEAFF. CDR3 nucleotides: TGTGCCAGCAGCGTAGAGGTGAACACTGAAGCTTTCTTT.

The chain uses TRBV4-3 and TRBJ2-2; D might be TRBD1 (5 bases). In germline, CDR1 is LGHNA, CDR2 YSLEER. The CDR3 runs 15 residues. The V end lost 0 bases, the J end lost 6 bases, and 11 bases lay between the germline ends. CDR3 DNA sequence: TGCGCCAGCAGCCAAGAAGAAGGGGTGCCCGGGGAGCTGTTTTTT. This sequence encodes CASSQEEGVPGELFF.

The CDR3 DNA reads TGTGCCAGTAGTCGGACAGGCTTGGGCACTGAAGCTTTCTTT. It specifies CASSRTGLGTEAFF. The genes are TRBV19 and TRBJ1-1, with TRBD1 matching 7 bases. Losses at the gene ends were 5 bases for V and 4 bases for J; bases not matched to a gene: 7. This CDR3 is 14 amino acids long. Germline lookup yields CDR1 LNHDA and CDR2 SQIVND (reference sequence).

V and J are TRBV29-1 and TRBJ2-1, with TRBD2 identical over 13 bases. The length of the CDR3 is 14 residues. Per the germline V gene, CDR1 is SQVTM and CDR2 is ANQGSEA. The CDR3 DNA follows: TGCATTAAAAAGGGACTAGCGGGGTTACAGGGGCAGTTCTTC. Protein: CIKKGLAGLQGQFF.

For this clone: Other DNA sequences in this specimen translate into the identical CDR3. The chain is built from TRBV7-9 and TRBJ1-1, with D possibly matching TRBD1 (6 bases). CDR3 length: 14 residues. Trimming removed 1 base from V and 4 bases from J, with 10 bases in between. The germline gives CDR1 SEHNR, CDR2 FQNEAQ (reference sequence). The CDR3 DNA is TGTGCCAGCAGCTTAGGAGGGGGGAGCACTGAAGCTTTCTTT. Protein: CASSLGGGSTEAFF.

The chain employs TRBV5-1 and TRBJ1-1, with D tentatively TRBD1 (6 bases). The CDR3 is made up of 15 amino acids. Germline V gene lookup returns CDR1 SGHRS and CDR2 YFSETQ. V gave up 1 base and J gave up 3 bases, with 13 bases separating them. The CDR3 spells CASSLSRGGDTEAFF. In DNA, the CDR3 is TGCGCCAGCAGCTTGAGCAGGGGTGGGGACACTGAAGCTTTCTTT.

This chain uses TRBV19 with TRBJ1-4; 7 nucleotides align to TRBD1. V shed 0 bases and J 4 bases; nucleotides not matched to a gene: 8. Germline V CDR1 and CDR2: LNHDA, SQIVND (reference sequence). The CDR3 has 17 amino acids. This chain's CDR3 is CASSIDTAGTDNEKLFF. CDR3 in DNA: TGTGCCAGTAGTATAGATACGGCCGGGACAGATAATGAAAAACTGTTTTTT.

This clone was seen a few times. V gene TRBV7-9 combines with J gene TRBJ2-1, with D perhaps TRBD2 (6 bases). Deletions cut 7 bases from V and 6 bases from J, with 19 bases between. Germline CDR1 SEHNR, CDR2 FQNEAQ (reference sequence). The CDR3 is made up of 15 amino acids. DNA of the CDR3: TGTGCCAGCAACCCTGTAGGGAGGATCGGCAATGAGCAGTTCTTC. Protein sequence: CASNPVGRIGNEQFF.

This clone was seen only once. This chain connects TRBV11-2 to TRBJ2-5, with 8 bases fitting TRBD2. The CDR3 totals 16 residues. After removal of 1 base from V and 5 bases from J, the junction contained 9 bases not matched to a gene. In germline, CDR1 is SGHAT, CDR2 FQNNGV. CDR3 DNA sequence: TGTGCCAGCAGCTTAGCATTACGGGAGGGCCTGGAGACCCAGTACTTC. It is translated as CASSLALREGLETQYF.

CDR3: CASSLRVGTLFGYTF. CDR3 sequence (DNA): TGTGCCAGCAGTTTACGTGTGGGGACTCTCTTTGGCTACACCTTC. The genes are TRBV27 and TRBJ1-2; D is possibly TRBD1 (5 bases). V was trimmed by 2 bases and J by 7 bases, leaving 17 bases between them. The CDR3 runs to 15 residues. Germline-derived CDR1 and CDR2 are MNHEY and SMNVEV (reference sequence).

The CDR3 sequence is CSVSPGGDEQYF. As DNA, the CDR3 is TGCAGCGTGAGCCCCGGCGGGGATGAGCAGTACTTC. This sequence joins TRBV29-1 and TRBJ2-7, with a tentative D call TRBD2 (6 bases). The CDR3 has 12 amino acids. From germline, CDR1 is SQVTM and CDR2 ANQGSEA. The V end was cut by 6 bases, the J end by 7 bases, with 16 bases between.

V is TRBV27 and J is TRBJ2-5, with D possibly TRBD1 on 5 matching bases. The germline CDR1 and CDR2 sequences are MNHEY and SMNVEV (reference sequence). The CDR3 has 15 amino acids. Trimming took off 4 bases at V and 5 bases at J, with 17 bases between the two ends. For the CDR3, the DNA is TGTGCCAGCAGTTCCTCTATGGTAGGGGTCGAGACCCAGTACTTC. Residues: CASSSSMVGVETQYF.

The rearrangement joins TRBV14 to TRBJ1-1; no clear D. The V end was cut by 0 bases, the J end by 10 bases, with 15 bases between. Germline-derived CDR1 and CDR2 are SGHDN and FVKESK. The CDR3 length is 14 residues. CDR3 in DNA: TGTGCCAGCAGCCAAGATTGGCGGGGAGGTGTAGCTTTCTTT. Translating gives CASSQDWRGGVAFF.

J is TRBJ2-1 and V is TRBV28, with 9 bases matching TRBD1. V was clipped by 2 bases and J by 5 bases; unmatched bases: 7. The CDR3 is 16 residues long. Germline assignment: CDR1 MDHEN and CDR2 SYDVKM. The CDR3 coding sequence is TGTGCCAGCAGTTTAGGTAGGGGACAGGGTCACAATGAGCAGTTCTTC. Its translation is CASSLGRGQGHNEQFF.

The V call is TRBV14, the J call TRBJ1-1; D is uncertain. This CDR3 has 14 amino acids. Germline CDR1 and CDR2: SGHDN and FVKESK. Trimming removed 0 bases from V and 6 bases from J, with 11 bases in between. DNA for the CDR3: TGTGCCAGCAGCCAAGAATATCGAAACGCTGAAGCTTTCTTT. It is translated as CASSQEYRNAEAFF.

In nucleotides, the CDR3 is TGTGCCAGCAGCTTAGTAGAAACCCCCTACAATGAGCAGTTCTTC. Protein sequence: CASSLVETPYNEQFF. The chain joins TRBV7-9 to TRBJ2-1; no definite D call. V lost 1 base and J lost 2, with 9 bases in between. This CDR3 has 15 amino acids. The germline V gene has CDR1 SEHNR and CDR2 FQNEAQ (reference sequence). Based on the CDR3 plus reference TRBV7-9 and TRBJ2-1, the full variable domain is DTGVSQNPRHKITKRGQNVTFRCDPISEHNRLYWYRQTLGQGPEFLTYFQNEAQLEKSRLLSDRFSAERPKGSFSTLEIQRTEQGDSAMYLCASSLVETPYNEQFFGPGTRLTVL.

This chain connects TRBV7-9 to TRBJ2-3; the D is unclear. The CDR3 extends over 13 amino acids. Trimming stripped 2 bases from V and 3 bases from J, with 6 bases between. CDR1 and CDR2 from the germline V gene are SEHNR and FQNEAQ (reference sequence). The CDR3 nucleotides read TGTGCCAGCAGCTTACTAAATACAGATACGCAGTATTTT. Its translation is CASSLLNTDTQYF.

J is TRBJ2-5 and V is TRBV6-5; the D is unclear. Germline CDR1 and CDR2: MNHEY and SVGAGI. The CDR3 is made up of 13 amino acids. Trimming shortened V by 5 bases and J by 5 bases, and 12 bases separated the two germline ends. CDR3: CASSDSEKETQYF. CDR3 sequence (DNA): TGTGCCAGCAGTGATTCGGAGAAGGAGACCCAGTACTTC.

The chain combines TRBV28 with TRBJ1-4; weak D call: TRBD1 (5 bases). From germline, CDR1 is MDHEN and CDR2 SYDVKM. Trimming shortened V by 5 bases and J by 5 bases, and 12 bases separated the two germline ends. CDR3 length: 14 residues. The CDR3 spells CASSRDRVNEKLFF. Written as DNA, the CDR3 is TGTGCCAGCAGTCGGGACCGAGTAAATGAAAAACTGTTTTTT.

V usage is TRBV4-1 and J usage is TRBJ2-3; D is ambiguous. Trimming shortened V by 0 bases and J by 7 bases, and 8 bases separated the two germline ends. Germline CDR1 and CDR2: MGHRA and YSYEKL. The CDR3 loop spans 13 amino acids. The DNA for the CDR3 is TGCGCCAGCAGCCAAGATATAGGTAATACGCAGTATTTT. Protein product: CASSQDIGNTQYF.

The rearrangement uses TRBV30 and TRBJ2-7, with D possibly being TRBD1 or TRBD2 (7 bases each). V was shortened by 2 bases and J by 3 bases, with 11 bases between the two germline ends. CDR1 GTSNPN and CDR2 SVGIG come from the germline V gene (reference sequence). This CDR3 has 13 residues. CDR3 DNA: TGTGCCTGGAGTCAGGGGGGGGGCTACGAGCAGTACTTC. Translating it yields CAWSQGGGYEQYF. Based on the CDR3 plus reference TRBV30 and TRBJ2-7, the full variable domain is SQTIHQWPATLVQPVGSPLSLECTVEGTSNPNLYWYRQAAGRGLQLLFYSVGIGQISSEVPQNLSASRPQDRQFILSSKKLLLSDSGFYLCAWSQGGGYEQYFGPGTRLTVT.

This clone was detected only a few times. The gene calls are TRBV11-2 and TRBJ2-5; D ambiguous. CDR1 and CDR2 from the germline V gene are SGHAT and FQNNGV. The CDR3 length is 15 residues. The V end was cut by 5 bases, the J end by 1 base, with 14 bases between. The CDR3 here is CASSARHDFQETQYF. CDR3 in DNA: TGTGCCAGCAGCGCAAGACACGACTTCCAAGAGACCCAGTACTTC.

This rearrangement joins TRBV10-2 to TRBJ2-1; D gene unclear. The V and J ends lost 6 bases and 8 bases respectively, with 11 bases between them. Germline V gene lookup returns CDR1 WSHSY and CDR2 SAAADI. The CDR3 contains 12 residues. The CDR3 DNA is TGCGCCAGCAGGGCCTCTGGCTATGAGCAGTTCTTC. Translated: CASRASGYEQFF.

This clone appeared a single time. The rearrangement uses TRBV4-2 and TRBJ2-1; 9 bases map to TRBD2. CDR3 size: 19 residues. Germline CDR1 reads LGHNA; CDR2 reads YNFKEQ. V was pared by 0 bases and J by 4 bases, with 13 bases of the junction left unmatched. This chain's CDR3 is CASSQEFLAGVYGYNEQFF. In DNA form, the CDR3 reads TGTGCCAGCAGCCAAGAGTTTTTAGCGGGAGTATACGGTTACAATGAGCAGTTCTTC.

This chain joins TRBV27 and TRBJ2-7; 11 nucleotides agree with TRBD2. V was pared by 6 bases and J by 2 bases, with 3 bases of the junction left unmatched. Germline V gene data show CDR1 as MNHEY and CDR2 as SMNVEV (reference sequence). The CDR3 sequence is 14 residues long. This CDR3 is CASSPSGRTYEQYF. The CDR3 region has the DNA TGTGCCAGCAGCCCTAGCGGGAGGACCTACGAGCAGTACTTC.

The table lists this clone with many counts. Within the sample, other DNA sequences also encode this same CDR3. This chain connects TRBV4-3 to TRBJ2-6, with no clear D. V was shortened by 3 bases and J by 2 bases, with 11 bases between the two germline ends. The V gene's germline CDR1 is LGHNA and CDR2 YSLEER. CDR3 length: 16 amino acids. CDR3 region: CASSQEGGAGANVLTF. In nucleotides, the CDR3 is TGCGCCAGCAGCCAGGAAGGTGGGGCTGGGGCCAACGTCCTGACTTTC.